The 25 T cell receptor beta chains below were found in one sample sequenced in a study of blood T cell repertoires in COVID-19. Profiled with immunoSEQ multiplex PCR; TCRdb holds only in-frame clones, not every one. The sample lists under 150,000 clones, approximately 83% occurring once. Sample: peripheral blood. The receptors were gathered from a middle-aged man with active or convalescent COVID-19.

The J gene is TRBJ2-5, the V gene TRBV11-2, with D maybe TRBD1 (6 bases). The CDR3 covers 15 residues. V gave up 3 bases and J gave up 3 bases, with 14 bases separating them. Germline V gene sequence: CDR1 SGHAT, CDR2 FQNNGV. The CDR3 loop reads CASSFGQLYKETQYF. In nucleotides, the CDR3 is TGTGCCAGCAGCTTTGGACAGCTGTATAAAGAGACCCAGTACTTC.

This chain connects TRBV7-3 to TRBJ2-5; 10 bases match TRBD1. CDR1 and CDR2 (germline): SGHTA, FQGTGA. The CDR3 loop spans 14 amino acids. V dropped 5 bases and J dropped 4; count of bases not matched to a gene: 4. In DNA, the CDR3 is TGTGCCAGCAGCACGACAGGGGGCACAGAGACCCAGTACTTC. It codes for CASSTTGGTETQYF.

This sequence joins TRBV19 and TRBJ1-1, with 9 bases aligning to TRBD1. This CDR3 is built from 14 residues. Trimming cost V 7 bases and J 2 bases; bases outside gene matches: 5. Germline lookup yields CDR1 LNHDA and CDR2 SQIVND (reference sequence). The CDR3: CASIRQGGNTEAFF. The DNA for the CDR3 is TGTGCCAGTATCCGACAGGGGGGCAACACTGAAGCTTTCTTT.

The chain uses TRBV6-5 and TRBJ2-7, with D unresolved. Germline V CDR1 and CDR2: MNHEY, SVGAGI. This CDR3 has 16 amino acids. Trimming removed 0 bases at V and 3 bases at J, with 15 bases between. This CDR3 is CASSYSIRARNYEQYF. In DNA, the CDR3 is TGTGCCAGCAGTTACTCGATACGTGCGAGGAACTACGAGCAGTACTTC.

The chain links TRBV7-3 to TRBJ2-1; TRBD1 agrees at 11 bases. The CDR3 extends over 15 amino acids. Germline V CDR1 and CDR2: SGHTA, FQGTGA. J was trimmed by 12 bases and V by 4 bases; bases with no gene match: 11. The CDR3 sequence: CASSSRGDRGYMQFF. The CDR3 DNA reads TGTGCCAGCAGCTCCAGGGGGGACAGGGGGTATATGCAGTTCTTC.

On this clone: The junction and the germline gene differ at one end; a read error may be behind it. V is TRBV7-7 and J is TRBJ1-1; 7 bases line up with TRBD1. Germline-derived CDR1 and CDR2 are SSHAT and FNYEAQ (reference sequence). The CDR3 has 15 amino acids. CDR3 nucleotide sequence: TGTGCTAGCAGCTTAGTGGGCAGGGGGAAGACTGAAGCTTTCTTT. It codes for CASSLVGRGKTEAFF.

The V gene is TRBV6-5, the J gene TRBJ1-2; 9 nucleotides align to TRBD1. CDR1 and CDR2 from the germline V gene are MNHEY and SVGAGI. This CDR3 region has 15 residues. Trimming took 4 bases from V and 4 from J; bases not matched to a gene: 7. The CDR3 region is CASSLIPGQGYGYTF. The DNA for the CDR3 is TGTGCCAGCAGTTTAATTCCGGGACAGGGCTATGGCTACACCTTC.

The CDR3 DNA reads as TGTGCCAGCAGCCCGGGGGTTGCGGCTTTCTATGGCTACACCTTC. Its protein product is CASSPGVAAFYGYTF. The chain joins TRBV5-4 to TRBJ1-2, with D tentatively TRBD1 (5 bases). The CDR3 consists of 15 residues. Trimming took 4 bases from V and 4 from J, leaving 17 bases between them. Germline assignment: CDR1 SGHNT and CDR2 YYREEE (reference sequence).

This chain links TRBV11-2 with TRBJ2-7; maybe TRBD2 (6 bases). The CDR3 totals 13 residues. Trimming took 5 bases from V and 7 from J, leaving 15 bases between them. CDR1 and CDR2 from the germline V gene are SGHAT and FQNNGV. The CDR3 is CASSPKNAGEQYF. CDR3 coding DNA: TGTGCCAGCAGCCCAAAAAATGCGGGAGAGCAGTACTTC.

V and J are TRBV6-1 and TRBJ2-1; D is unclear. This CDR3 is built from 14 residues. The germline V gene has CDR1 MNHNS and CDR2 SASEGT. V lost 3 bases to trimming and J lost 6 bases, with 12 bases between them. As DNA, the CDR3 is TGTGCCAGCAGTGATCCCGTCGTCGGCAATGAGCAGTTCTTC. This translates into CASSDPVVGNEQFF.

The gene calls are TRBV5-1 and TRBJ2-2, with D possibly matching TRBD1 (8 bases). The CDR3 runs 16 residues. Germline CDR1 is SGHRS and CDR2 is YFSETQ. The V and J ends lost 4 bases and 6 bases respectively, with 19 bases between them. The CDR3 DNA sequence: TGCGCCAGCAGCCTGGGAGGGACAGGAGGTTCCGGGGAGCTGTTTTTT. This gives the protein CASSLGGTGGSGELFF. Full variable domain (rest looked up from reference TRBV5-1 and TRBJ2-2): KAGVTQTPRYLIKTRGQQVTLSCSPISGHRSVSWYQQTPGQGLQFLFEYFSETQRNKGNFPGRFSGRQFSNSRSEMNVSTLELGDSALYLCASSLGGTGGSGELFFGEGSRLTVL.

The CDR3 protein is CAWTPPGWNVLTF. The CDR3, as DNA: TGTGCCTGGACCCCGCCAGGGTGGAACGTCCTGACTTTC. This chain links TRBV30 with TRBJ2-6; D is perhaps TRBD1 (5 bases). This CDR3 has 13 residues. V lost 4 bases and J 10 bases, leaving 14 bases between the germline ends. Germline-derived CDR1 and CDR2 are GTSNPN and SVGIG (reference sequence). The variable domain in full, with the rest retrieved from reference TRBV30 and TRBJ2-6, is SQTIHQWPATLVQPVGSPLSLECTVEGTSNPNLYWYRQAAGRGLQLLFYSVGIGQISSEVPQNLSASRPQDRQFILSSKKLLLSDSGFYLCAWTPPGWNVLTFGAGSRLTVL.

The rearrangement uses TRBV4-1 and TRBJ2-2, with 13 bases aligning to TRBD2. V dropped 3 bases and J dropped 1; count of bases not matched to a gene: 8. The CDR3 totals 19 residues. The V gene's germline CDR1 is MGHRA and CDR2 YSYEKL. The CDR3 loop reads CASSHYLTSGGLNTGELFF. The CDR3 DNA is TGCGCCAGCAGCCATTATCTGACTAGCGGGGGGCTGAACACCGGGGAGCTGTTTTTT.

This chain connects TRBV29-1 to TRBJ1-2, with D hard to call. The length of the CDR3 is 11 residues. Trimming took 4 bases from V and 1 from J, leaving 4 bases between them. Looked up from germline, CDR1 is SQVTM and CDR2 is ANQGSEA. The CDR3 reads CSVAVNYGYTF. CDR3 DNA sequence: TGCAGCGTTGCAGTTAACTATGGCTACACCTTC.

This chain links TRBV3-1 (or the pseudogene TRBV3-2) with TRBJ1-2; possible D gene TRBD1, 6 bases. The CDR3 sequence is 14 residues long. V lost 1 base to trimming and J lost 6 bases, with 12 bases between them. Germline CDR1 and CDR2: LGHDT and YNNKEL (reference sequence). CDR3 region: CASSQAMGANGYTF. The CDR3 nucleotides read TGTGCCAGCAGCCAAGCGATGGGGGCTAATGGCTACACCTTC.

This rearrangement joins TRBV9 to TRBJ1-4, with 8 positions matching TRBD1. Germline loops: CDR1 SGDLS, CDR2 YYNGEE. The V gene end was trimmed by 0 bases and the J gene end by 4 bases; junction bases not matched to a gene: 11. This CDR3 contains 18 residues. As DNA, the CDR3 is TGTGCCAGCAGCGTAGGCCCTACTGGACAGGGAATTAATGAAAAACTGTTTTTT. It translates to CASSVGPTGQGINEKLFF.

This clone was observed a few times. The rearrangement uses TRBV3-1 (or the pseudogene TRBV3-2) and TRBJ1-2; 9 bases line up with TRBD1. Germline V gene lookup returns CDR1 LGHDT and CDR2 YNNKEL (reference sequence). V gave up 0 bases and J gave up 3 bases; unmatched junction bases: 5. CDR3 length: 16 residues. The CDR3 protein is CASSQDQRTGDYGYTF. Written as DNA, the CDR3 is TGTGCCAGCAGCCAAGATCAACGGACAGGGGACTATGGCTACACCTTC.

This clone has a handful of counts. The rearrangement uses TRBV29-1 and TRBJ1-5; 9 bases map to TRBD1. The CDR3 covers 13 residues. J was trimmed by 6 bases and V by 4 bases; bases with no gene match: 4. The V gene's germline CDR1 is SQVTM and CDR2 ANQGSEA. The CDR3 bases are TGCAGCGTTGGTGCGGACAGGGGTCAGCCCCAGCATTTT. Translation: CSVGADRGQPQHF.

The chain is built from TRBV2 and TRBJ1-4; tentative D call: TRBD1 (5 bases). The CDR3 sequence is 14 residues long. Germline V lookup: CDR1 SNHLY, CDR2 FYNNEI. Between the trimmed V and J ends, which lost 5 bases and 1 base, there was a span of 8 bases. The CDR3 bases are TGTGCCAGCAGTACAGACAGAACTAATGAAAAACTGTTTTTT. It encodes CASSTDRTNEKLFF.

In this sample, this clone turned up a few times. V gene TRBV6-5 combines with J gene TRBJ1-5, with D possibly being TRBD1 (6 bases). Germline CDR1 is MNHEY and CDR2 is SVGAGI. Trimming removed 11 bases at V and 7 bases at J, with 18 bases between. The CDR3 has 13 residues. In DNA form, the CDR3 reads TGTGCCTCAAAGGGGACAAGAGGACAGCCCCAGCATTTT. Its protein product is CASKGTRGQPQHF.

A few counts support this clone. The chain's CDR3 is CASSPSRAGRPTGELFF. CDR3 in DNA: TGCGCCAGCAGCCCATCTAGAGCGGGACGGCCGACCGGGGAGCTGTTTTTT. This chain uses TRBV4-1 with TRBJ2-2, with 7 bases matching TRBD2. CDR1 is MGHRA and CDR2 is YSYEKL in the germline V gene. The trim removed 4 bases at V and 5 bases at J, leaving 13 bases unmatched. The CDR3 extends over 17 amino acids.

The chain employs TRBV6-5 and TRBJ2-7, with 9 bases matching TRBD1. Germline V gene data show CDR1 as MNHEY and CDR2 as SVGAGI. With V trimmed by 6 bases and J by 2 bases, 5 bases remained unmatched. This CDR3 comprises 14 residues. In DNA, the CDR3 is TGTGCCAGCAGCTTACGGGACAGGGCCTACGAGCAGTACTTC. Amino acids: CASSLRDRAYEQYF.

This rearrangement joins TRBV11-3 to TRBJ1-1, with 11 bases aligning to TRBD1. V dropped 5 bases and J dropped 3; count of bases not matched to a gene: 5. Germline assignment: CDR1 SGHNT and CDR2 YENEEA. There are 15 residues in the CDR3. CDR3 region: CASSLGQGDDTEAFF. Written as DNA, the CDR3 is TGTGCCAGCAGCCTGGGACAGGGGGATGACACTGAAGCTTTCTTT.

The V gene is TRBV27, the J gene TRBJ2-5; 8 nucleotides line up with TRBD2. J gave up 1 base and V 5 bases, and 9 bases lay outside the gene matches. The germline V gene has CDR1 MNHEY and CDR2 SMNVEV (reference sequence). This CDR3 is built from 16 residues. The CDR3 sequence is CASSRVQRGSQETQYF. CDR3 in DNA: TGTGCCAGCAGTCGGGTTCAGCGGGGGTCCCAAGAGACCCAGTACTTC.

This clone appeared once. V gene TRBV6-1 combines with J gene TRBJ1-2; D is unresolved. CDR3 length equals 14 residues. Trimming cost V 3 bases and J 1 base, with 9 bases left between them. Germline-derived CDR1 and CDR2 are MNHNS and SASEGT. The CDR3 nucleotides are TGTGCCAGCAGTGAGAGCGGGATTAACTATGGCTACACCTTC. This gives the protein CASSESGINYGYTF.